The 9 T cell receptor beta chains listed next were all sequenced from one sample in a study of blood T cells in healthy people across ages. The use of a sample-barcoded 5' primer and a J-beta primer mix characterized a second PCR of roughly 7 to 12 cycles. MiXCR, applied by TCRdb to the 5' RACE reads, yields one record per CDR3 protein. The sample includes hundreds of thousands of distinct CDR3 sequences, roughly 50% of them seen just once. Material: blood. All receptors come from an older woman in good health.

The CDR3 sequence: CASSYGGGRLQETQYF. CDR3 DNA: TGTGCCAGCAGCTATGGGGGGGGGAGACTCCAAGAGACCCAGTACTTC. The J gene is TRBJ2-5, the V gene TRBV7-8, with TRBD2 matching 7 bases. The CDR3 sequence is 16 residues long. Germline-derived CDR1 and CDR2 are SGHVS and FQNEAQ. Trimming removed 4 bases from V and 1 base from J; junction bases left unmatched: 9. The variable domain in full, with the rest retrieved from reference TRBV7-8 and TRBJ2-5, is GAGVSQSPRYKVAKRGQDVALRCDPISGHVSLFWYQQALGQGPEFLTYFQNEAQLDKSGLPSDRFFAERPEGSVSTLKIQRTQQEDSAVYLCASSYGGGRLQETQYFGPGTRLLVL.

This clonotype has just a few counts. V and J are TRBV20-1 and TRBJ2-4; weak D call: TRBD2 (5 bases). CDR3 length: 13 residues. CDR1 and CDR2 from the germline V gene are DFQATT and SNEGSKA (reference sequence). V was pared by 6 bases and J by 0 bases, with 9 bases between. The CDR3 DNA is TGCAGTGCACGGACTTTAGCCAAAAACATTCAGTACTTC. Translated: CSARTLAKNIQYF.

This clonotype turned up a few times. The rearrangement links TRBV21-1 to TRBJ2-1. TRBV21-1 is an annotated pseudogene. There are 12 residues in the CDR3. The CDR3 nucleotides read TGTGCCAGCAGCAAAGTAGAGAATGAGCAGTTCTTC. The encoded protein is CASSKVENEQFF.

In its sample, this clonotype was seen a few times. The chain is built from TRBV7-2 and TRBJ2-4, with TRBD2 matching over 9 bases. The DNA matches TRBJ2-7 better at its end, which makes the J call doubtful. Germline V gene lookup returns CDR1 SGHTA and CDR2 FQGNSA. The CDR3 is made up of 14 amino acids. The CDR3 loop reads CASSLRGLAIEQYF. The CDR3 region has the DNA TGTGCCAGCAGCTTAAGGGGACTAGCAATCGAGCAGTACTTC.

V gene TRBV7-2 combines with J gene TRBJ2-7; TRBD1 matches at 8 bases. V trimming: 7 bases; J trimming: 7 bases; junction bases outside the gene matches: 12. There are 14 residues in the CDR3. CDR1 is SGHTA, CDR2 FQGNSA, per germline. CDR3 amino acids: CASTRQGSEGEQYF. The CDR3 nucleotides read TGTGCCAGCACCAGACAGGGGTCAGAGGGGGAGCAGTACTTC.

The chain links TRBV10-3 to TRBJ2-2; TRBD1 agrees at 10 bases. V was clipped by 5 bases and J by 5 bases; unmatched bases: 8. The CDR3 length is 16 residues. Germline values: CDR1 ENHRY, CDR2 SYGVKD. The CDR3 nucleotides read TGTGCCATCAGTCAATCCGGGACAGGGGTAACCGGGGAGCTGTTTTTT. Amino acid sequence: CAISQSGTGVTGELFF.

This clonotype was detected a few times. The chain has TRBV6-2 or TRBV6-3 and TRBJ2-1, with a possible D match to TRBD2 (6 bases). V dropped 4 bases and J dropped 10 bases, with 11 bases sitting between them. This CDR3 has 12 amino acids. In germline, CDR1 is MNHEY, CDR2 SVGEGT. The CDR3 DNA is TGTGCCAGCAGTTCCTTTCGGGGGGAGCAGTTCTTC. It encodes CASSSFRGEQFF.

Only one count was recorded for this clonotype. The chain recombines TRBV15 with TRBJ2-7, with 7 bases matching TRBD1. CDR3 length: 15 amino acids. Unmatched junction bases numbered 11, after V lost 3 bases and J lost 6 bases. Germline V CDR1 and CDR2: LNHNV, YYDKDF (reference sequence). This CDR3 is CATSRAGTETLEQYF. CDR3 nucleotide sequence: TGTGCCACCAGCAGGGCCGGGACAGAGACCCTCGAGCAGTACTTC.

The chain carries TRBV30 and TRBJ2-1, with 11 bases fitting TRBD2. The CDR3 totals 18 residues. V shed 2 bases and J 0 bases; nucleotides not matched to a gene: 9. CDR1 and CDR2 (germline): GTSNPN, SVGIG (reference sequence). The CDR3 sequence: CAWSYLAGGLSSYNEQFF. The CDR3 region has the DNA TGTGCCTGGAGTTACCTAGCGGGAGGCCTGAGCTCCTACAATGAGCAGTTCTTC.